This TCR beta chain was identified during a study of cytomegalovirus exposure and HLA in healthy donors. General study findings and limits: Apparent HLA restriction characterized most CMV-associated TCR beta chains in a later analysis. It is likely that the observed cluster of highly shared sequence variants was a sequencing artifact.

60 Vbeta and 13 Jbeta primers were used in PCR. TCRdb's copy holds only in-frame clones and misses some; the assay was immunoSEQ multiplex PCR. This sample has about 120,000 clones; 81% occur once, and the top ten carry around 4%. With regard to this clone: Its cognate antigen is unknown.

This receptor was identified in a woman in her twenties or thirties in good health and CMV-seronegative. The sample was PBMCs.

The CDR3 sequence: CASSVATDRGSYEQYF. The CDR3 nucleotides are TGTGCCAGCAGCGTAGCTACCGATCGGGGCTCCTACGAGCAGTACTTC. V and J are TRBV9 and TRBJ2-7; maybe TRBD2 (5 bases). This CDR3 is built from 16 residues. CDR1 and CDR2 (germline): SGDLS, YYNGEE. The V end lost 0 bases, the J end lost 0 bases, and 13 bases lay between the germline ends.